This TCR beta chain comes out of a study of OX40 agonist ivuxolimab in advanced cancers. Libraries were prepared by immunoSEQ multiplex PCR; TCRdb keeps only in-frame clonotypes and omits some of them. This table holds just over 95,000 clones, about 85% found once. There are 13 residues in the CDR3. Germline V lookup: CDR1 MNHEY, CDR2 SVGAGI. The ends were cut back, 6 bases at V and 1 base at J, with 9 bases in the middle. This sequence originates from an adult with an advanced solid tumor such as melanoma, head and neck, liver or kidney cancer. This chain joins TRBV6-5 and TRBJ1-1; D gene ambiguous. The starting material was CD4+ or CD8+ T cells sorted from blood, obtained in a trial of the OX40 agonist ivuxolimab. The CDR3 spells CASSPRENTEAFF. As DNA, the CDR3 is TGTGCCAGCAGCCCTAGGGAGAACACTGAAGCTTTCTTT.